The 21 T cell receptor beta chains in this list originate from one sample, sequenced in a study of shared clonotypes between healthy human individuals. Libraries were prepared by immunoSEQ multiplex PCR; TCRdb keeps only in-frame clonotypes and omits some of them. This repertoire shows some 2,500,000 clones, around 90% found once; its top ten account for about 0.41%. Material for sequencing was naive CD4+ T cells from PBMCs. Subset denoted: CD45RA+ positively selected. These TCRs come from a man between 18 and 35 years old in good health. Some clones in this sample may be carry-over from other donors' samples.

The chain recombines TRBV5-4 with TRBJ1-2; 7 nucleotides match TRBD1. With V trimmed by 4 bases and J by 0 bases, 9 bases remained unmatched. Germline assignment: CDR1 SGHNT and CDR2 YYREEE (reference sequence). The CDR3 runs to 16 residues. This chain's CDR3 is CASSQWTGLPNYGYTF. The CDR3 DNA reads as TGTGCCAGCAGCCAATGGACAGGTCTACCTAACTATGGCTACACCTTC.

The V and J genes are TRBV28 and TRBJ2-7, with a weak D call TRBD2 (6 bases). The ends were cut back, 3 bases at V and 0 bases at J, with 15 bases in the middle. Germline V lookup: CDR1 MDHEN, CDR2 SYDVKM. The length of the CDR3 is 16 residues. The CDR3 sequence is CASSFSSLANSYEQYF. CDR3 in DNA: TGTGCCAGCAGTTTCTCTTCGCTAGCGAACTCCTACGAGCAGTACTTC.

The chain joins TRBV18 to TRBJ1-1, with D perhaps matching TRBD1 (6 bases). The CDR3 sequence is 15 residues long. The germline V gene encodes CDR1 KGHSH and CDR2 LQKENI. The V gene lost 6 bases and the J gene lost 0 bases, with 14 bases spanning the gap. This CDR3 reads CASSGGAGVNTEAFF. As DNA, the CDR3 is TGTGCCAGCTCGGGGGGGGCAGGGGTGAACACTGAAGCTTTCTTT.

This clone was seen once. Distinct nucleotide sequences in the sample also encode this CDR3. The V gene is TRBV10-3, the J gene TRBJ2-7; 8 nucleotides agree with TRBD1. The CDR3 extends over 14 amino acids. The ends lost 3 bases at V and 0 bases at J; junction bases unmatched: 1. Germline V gives CDR1 ENHRY, CDR2 SYGVKD. CDR3 sequence (DNA): TGTGCCATCAGTGAAACAGGGGGCTCCTACGAGCAGTACTTC. This encodes CAISETGGSYEQYF.

This clone was observed once. The genes are TRBV2 and TRBJ2-3; 11 positions match TRBD1. Trimming cost V 6 bases and J 4 bases; bases outside gene matches: 6. Germline V gives CDR1 SNHLY, CDR2 FYNNEI. The CDR3 has 15 residues. The DNA of the CDR3 is TGTGCCAGCAGCGAGGACAGGGGGCAGGCAGATACGCAGTATTTT. It translates to CASSEDRGQADTQYF. The variable domain in full, with the rest retrieved from reference TRBV2 and TRBJ2-3, is EPEVTQTPSHQVTQMGQEVILRCVPISNHLYFYWYRQILGQKVEFLVSFYNNEISEKSEIFDDQFSVERPDGSNFTLKIRSTKLEDSAMYFCASSEDRGQADTQYFGPGTRLTVL.

This rearrangement joins TRBV2 to TRBJ2-7; TRBD2 aligns across 7 bases. The CDR3 runs to 13 residues. J lost 3 bases, V lost 6 bases, and 5 bases had no gene match. CDR1 is SNHLY and CDR2 is FYNNEI in the germline V gene. This chain's CDR3 is CASRRGGGYEQYF. The CDR3 nucleotides read TGTGCCAGCAGGAGGGGCGGGGGCTACGAGCAGTACTTC.

This clone showed up just once. The V gene is TRBV19, the J gene TRBJ2-5; D perhaps matches TRBD1 (7 bases). This CDR3 has 14 amino acids. Germline CDR1 and CDR2: LNHDA and SQIVND (reference sequence). The V end was cut by 5 bases, the J end by 4 bases, with 14 bases between. CDR3 region: CASSHNRGGETQYF. CDR3 DNA sequence: TGTGCCAGTAGTCATAACAGGGGAGGAGAGACCCAGTACTTC.

The V gene is TRBV9, the J gene TRBJ2-1; D gene unclear. Looked up from germline, CDR1 is SGDLS and CDR2 is YYNGEE. V was trimmed by 6 bases and J by 4 bases, leaving 8 bases between them. The CDR3 consists of 12 residues. The CDR3 here is CASTGRYNEQFF. DNA of the CDR3: TGTGCCAGCACCGGACGGTACAATGAGCAGTTCTTC.

Of note for this clone: The same CDR3 arises from other DNA sequences in this sample as well. This chain links TRBV28 with TRBJ2-6; D is uncertain. The CDR3 has 14 amino acids. Trimming pared 1 base from V and 1 base from J, leaving 2 bases between. Looked up from germline, CDR1 is MDHEN and CDR2 is SYDVKM. CDR3 nucleotides: TGTGCCAGCAGTTTATTGTCTGGGGCCAACGTCCTGACTTTC. It specifies CASSLLSGANVLTF.

The rearrangement links TRBV7-2 to TRBJ1-5, with TRBD1 matching over 12 bases. There are 15 residues in the CDR3. CDR1 and CDR2 (germline): SGHTA, FQGNSA. The trim removed 5 bases at V and 6 bases at J, leaving 5 bases unmatched. CDR3 loop: CASSEGQGATQPQHF. DNA for the CDR3: TGTGCCAGCAGCGAGGGACAGGGGGCGACTCAGCCCCAGCATTTT.

This chain links TRBV7-8 with TRBJ2-4; the D gene could be TRBD1 or TRBD2 (5 bases each). The CDR3 has 14 amino acids. Germline values: CDR1 SGHVS, CDR2 FQNEAQ. Trimming removed 0 bases from V and 5 bases from J, with 8 bases in between. The CDR3 protein is CASSLAGDQNIQYF. CDR3 nucleotide sequence: TGTGCCAGCAGCTTAGCAGGGGACCAAAACATTCAGTACTTC.

The chain employs TRBV6-1 and TRBJ2-2; D ambiguous. The CDR3 runs to 13 residues. V was trimmed by 6 bases and J by 3 bases, leaving 8 bases between them. Germline V gene lookup returns CDR1 MNHNS and CDR2 SASEGT. CDR3 loop: CASSVRDTGELFF. The CDR3 DNA sequence: TGTGCCAGCAGCGTCAGAGACACCGGGGAGCTGTTTTTT.

This clone appeared once. V is TRBV27 and J is TRBJ2-3; 8 positions match TRBD2. J lost 0 bases, V lost 2 bases, and 13 bases had no gene match. The CDR3 runs to 19 residues. Germline values: CDR1 MNHEY, CDR2 SMNVEV (reference sequence). CDR3 loop: CASSLRPWWERGSTDTQYF. The DNA for the CDR3 is TGTGCCAGCAGTTTAAGGCCCTGGTGGGAGCGGGGGAGCACAGATACGCAGTATTTT.

The chain has TRBV6-1 and TRBJ1-4, with D possibly matching TRBD1 (6 bases). The ends were cut back, 2 bases at V and 7 bases at J, with 14 bases in the middle. The germline gives CDR1 MNHNS, CDR2 SASEGT. This CDR3 has 15 residues. The CDR3 nucleotides read TGTGCCAGCAGTGAAATGGGGGGCTTTGGTGAAAAACTGTTTTTT. It encodes CASSEMGGFGEKLFF.

The chain employs TRBV28 and TRBJ2-1; tentative D call: TRBD1 (5 bases). Trimming took off 1 base at V and 0 bases at J, with 7 bases between the two ends. Germline loops: CDR1 MDHEN, CDR2 SYDVKM. This CDR3 comprises 15 residues. CDR3 residues: CASSLFQGSYNEQFF. The CDR3 DNA reads TGTGCCAGCAGTTTATTTCAGGGCTCCTACAATGAGCAGTTCTTC.

J is TRBJ2-1 and V is TRBV5-4; 12 bases line up with TRBD1. Trimming took 0 bases from V and 7 from J; bases not matched to a gene: 2. This CDR3 has 15 residues. CDR1 and CDR2 from the germline V gene are SGHNT and YYREEE (reference sequence). The CDR3 bases are TGTGCCAGCAGCTTGGGGGACAGGGGGCGGAATGAGCAGTTCTTC. This gives the protein CASSLGDRGRNEQFF.

This rearrangement joins TRBV15 to TRBJ2-5; 10 bases match TRBD1. Germline-derived CDR1 and CDR2 are LNHNV and YYDKDF (reference sequence). CDR3 length: 19 residues. Trimming removed 1 base from V and 0 bases from J; junction bases left unmatched: 11. The CDR3 nucleotides are TGTGCCACCAGCAGAGCCTTGCCGGGACAGGGGACCAACCAAGAGACCCAGTACTTC. Residues: CATSRALPGQGTNQETQYF.

V is TRBV30 and J is TRBJ2-3; no definite D call. The germline V gene has CDR1 GTSNPN and CDR2 SVGIG (reference sequence). Deletions cut 2 bases from V and 3 bases from J, with 6 bases between. The CDR3 consists of 12 residues. CDR3 DNA: TGTGCCTGGAGTTTCATTACAGATACGCAGTATTTT. Translation gives CAWSFITDTQYF.

The chain is built from TRBV5-4 and TRBJ2-1; 9 positions match TRBD2. V lost 3 bases to trimming and J lost 5 bases; unmatched junction nucleotides: 6. Per germline, CDR1 SGHNT and CDR2 YYREEE (reference sequence). The CDR3 has 15 residues. CDR3 sequence (DNA): TGTGCCAGCAGCTCGGGAGCGGGAGGACACAATGAGCAGTTCTTC. It specifies CASSSGAGGHNEQFF.

The chain carries TRBV28 and TRBJ2-7; tentative D call: TRBD1 (6 bases). The CDR3 covers 15 residues. Trimming took 3 bases from V and 2 from J, leaving 14 bases between them. CDR1 MDHEN and CDR2 SYDVKM come from the germline V gene. In DNA form, the CDR3 reads TGTGCCAGCAGTTTTGTTAGAGGGGGAACCTACGAGCAGTACTTC. Translating it yields CASSFVRGGTYEQYF.

The J gene is TRBJ1-1, the V gene TRBV5-1; 7 bases are a match to TRBD1. The CDR3 is 14 amino acids. Germline V gene lookup returns CDR1 SGHRS and CDR2 YFSETQ. Germline trimming cut 5 bases from V and 3 bases from J; bases unmatched to any gene: 7. The DNA for the CDR3 is TGCGCCAGCAGTTTCTCAGGGGGAGACACTGAAGCTTTCTTT. As protein: CASSFSGGDTEAFF.